This T cell receptor beta chain was found in a study of blood T cell repertoires in COVID-19. Whole-study context: Donors in the United States, Italy and Spain gave samples during acute or convalescent COVID-19. PBMCs, B-cell-depleted T cells, or T cells provided the cDNA or gDNA that made up the material.

From germline, CDR1 is SGHRS and CDR2 YFSETQ. Trimming removed 1 base from V and 2 bases from J, with 9 bases in between. The CDR3 is 14 residues long. Enrolment of Seattle patients took place during active infection, and they were followed longitudinally. How the authors handled the data: Nucleated cell counts were estimated from reference gene primer amplification. Method: immunoSEQ multiplex PCR; TCRdb's copy keeps in-frame clones and lacks some. V and J calls and clone size are given by that table; D and trimming were obtained from the DNA. The repertoire holds about 230,000 clones, with under 90% as singletons.

V gene TRBV5-1 combines with J gene TRBJ1-2; D not certain. The receptor was derived from a man between 45 and 60 years old with COVID-19, enrolled during active disease. Source material: peripheral blood. CDR3 coding DNA: TGCGCCAGCAGCTTGCAACAGACAAACTATGGCTACACCTTC. Translation gives CASSLQQTNYGYTF.